Listed below are T cell receptor beta chains from one sample, sequenced in a study of Siglec-9 on CD8 T cells in melanoma. Profiled with immunoSEQ multiplex PCR; TCRdb holds only in-frame clones, not every one. The data contain about 30,000 clones, less than 85% of them singletons. Sequencing input: Siglec-9- CD8+ T cells sorted from blood. The receptors here all came from a human donor in good health. The CDR3 runs from the conserved cysteine through the conserved F or W. D genes are given only for firm matches. Clone size is given for some rows only: seen once, a few or many times, or a class if the clone is expanded.

size,J,D,V,DNA,CDR3
NA,TRBJ1-2,TRBD1,TRBV6-1,TGTGCCAGCAGGGACAGGGGGCGCGGGGGCTACACCTTC,CASRDRGRGGYTF
NA,TRBJ2-7,NA,TRBV27,TGTGCCAGCAGTTTATATTCGGCAGGGGACTACGAGCAGTACTTC,CASSLYSAGDYEQYF
NA,TRBJ2-1,NA,TRBV7-9,TGTGCCAGCAGCTTTCCCGGGAGCTCCTACAATGAGCAGTTCTTC,CASSFPGSSYNEQFF
once,TRBJ2-7,TRBD2,TRBV19,TGTGCCAGTAGTATCCGACTAGCGGGGTACGAGCAGTACTTC,CASSIRLAGYEQYF
NA,TRBJ1-4,NA,TRBV7-6,TGTGCCAGCCGAATCCCGGACCTTTTTCCGAATGAAAAACTGTTTTTT,CASRIPDLFPNEKLFF
NA,TRBJ1-5,TRBD1,TRBV5-6,TGTGCCAGCAGCTCACAGGGGGGGGTTCAGCCCCAGCATTTT,CASSSQGGVQPQHF
NA,TRBJ2-4,NA,TRBV5-6,TGTGCGTCGCAGCAGGGTAACATTCAGTACTTC,CASQQGNIQYF
NA,TRBJ2-2,TRBD1,TRBV7-9,TGTGCCAGCAGCTCCCCCCGACAGGGAGAGACCGGGGAGCTGTTTTTT,CASSSPRQGETGELFF
NA,TRBJ2-3,NA,TRBV4-1,TGCGCCAGCAGCCCCGTCGGCATCAATACGCAGTATTTT,CASSPVGINTQYF
once,TRBJ2-3,NA,TRBV6-1,TGTGCCAGCAGCGAAAGGGTCGGGGTGGAATCAGATACGCAGTATTTT,CASSERVGVESDTQYF
NA,TRBJ1-4,NA,TRBV29-1,TGCAGCGTTGAAGTCTTGGGGGCTGGGGAAAAACTGTTTTTT,CSVEVLGAGEKLFF
once,TRBJ1-2,NA,TRBV5-4,TGTGCCAGCAGTTTAACGGGTGGCTACACCTTC,CASSLTGGYTF
NA,TRBJ2-1,NA,TRBV4-1,TGCGCCAGCAGCCAAGAATCGGGACGGGCATACAATGAGCAGTTCTTC,CASSQESGRAYNEQFF
NA,TRBJ1-2,NA,TRBV6-1,TGTGCCAGCAGTGCCACAGGGTATCGGGTGGATATCGATGGCTACACCTTC,CASSATGYRVDIDGYTF
few,TRBJ1-2,TRBD1,TRBV5-6,TGTGCCAGCAGCCCAGGGGGCGGCTACACCTTC,CASSPGGGYTF
NA,TRBJ2-1,NA,TRBV11-2,TGTGCCAGCAGCTCTAGGGCGGGGCCTTCTTCCTACAATGAGCAGTTCTTC,CASSSRAGPSSYNEQFF
NA,TRBJ2-7,NA,TRBV7-8,TGTGCCAGCAGCTTTTCGAATAGCTTCGCCTACGAGCAGTACTTC,CASSFSNSFAYEQYF
NA,TRBJ1-1,NA,TRBV28,TGTGCCAGCAGTTTAGCTTCATTCGGGACTGTTCGAAGTGAAGCTTTCTTT,CASSLASFGTVRSEAFF
NA,TRBJ2-3,NA,TRBV23-1,TGCGCCAGCAGTCGAGAGCCCCGGCCAGATACGCAGTATTTT,CASSREPRPDTQYF
NA,TRBJ2-2,TRBD2,TRBV10-1,TGCGCCAGCAGTCTAGGACTAGCGGGAGAGGAGAATGCCGGGGAGCTGTTTTTT,CASSLGLAGEENAGELFF
NA,TRBJ2-2,NA,TRBV11-2,TGTGCCAGCAGCTTAGGAGGTACCGGGGAGCTGTTTTTT,CASSLGGTGELFF
once,TRBJ1-1,NA,TRBV30,TGTGCCTGGCAGGGTCTGAACACTGAAGCTTTCTTT,CAWQGLNTEAFF
NA,TRBJ2-7,NA,TRBV11-2,TGTGCCAGCAGCTTAGATTTGGGGGGCGCGTACTACGAGCAGTACTTC,CASSLDLGGAYYEQYF
NA,TRBJ2-1,NA,TRBV11-2,TGTGCCAGCAGCTTACCGGCACAGGGCTCCTACAATGAGCAGTTCTTC,CASSLPAQGSYNEQFF
few,TRBJ2-5,TRBD2,TRBV13,TGTGCCAGCAGCTTCAGGACAGCGGGGGGGACCCAGTACTTC,CASSFRTAGGTQYF
NA,TRBJ2-7,NA,TRBV27,TGTGCCAGCAGTTCGACAGGCTACCATCCCTACGAGCAGTACTTC,CASSSTGYHPYEQYF
NA,TRBJ2-1,NA,TRBV5-6,TGTGCCAGCAGCCAGGACCATAGCTCCTACAATGAGCAGTTCTTC,CASSQDHSSYNEQFF
NA,TRBJ1-1,NA,TRBV4-1,TGCGCCAGCAGCCGCTCGGGGGGGAGCACTGAAGCTTTCTTT,CASSRSGGSTEAFF
NA,TRBJ2-1,NA,TRBV5-1,TGCGCCAGCAGCTTGTATTGGACAGAGAGTAACCCTACAAAAACCAATGAGCAGTTCTTC,CASSLYWTESNPTKTNEQFF
NA,TRBJ2-7,NA,TRBV14,TGTGCCAGCAGCCAGGGCGGCGAGCAGTACTTC,CASSQGGEQYF
NA,TRBJ2-7,TRBD1,TRBV6-6,TGTGCCAGCAGCGGACAGGCTGTCCCCTACGAGCAGTACTTC,CASSGQAVPYEQYF
NA,TRBJ2-7,NA,TRBV28,TGTGCCAGCAGTTTTTCTGGGGCCTACGAGCAGTACTTC,CASSFSGAYEQYF
NA,TRBJ1-5,TRBD1,TRBV7-8,TGTGCCAGCAGCTTAGTGGACAGGGATCAGCCCCAGCATTTT,CASSLVDRDQPQHF
NA,TRBJ1-1,NA,TRBV21-1,TGTGCCAGCAGCAAAGTCTCGGGGCGGATGAACACTGAAGCTTTCTTT,CASSKVSGRMNTEAFF
NA,TRBJ2-1,TRBD1,TRBV7-9,TGTGCCAGCAGCGGAAGAGACAGGGGGCTAAAGGTTGAGCAGTTCTTC,CASSGRDRGLKVEQFF
NA,TRBJ1-1,TRBD1,TRBV14,TGTGCCAGCAGCCAGGACAGGGGACCAATGAACACTGAAGCTTTCTTT,CASSQDRGPMNTEAFF
NA,TRBJ2-5,NA,TRBV2,TGTGCCAGCAGTGAAACAGAGACCCAGTACTTC,CASSETETQYF
NA,TRBJ1-6,NA,TRBV27,TGTGCCAGCAGTCTCGGGGTCCTCAGGACCCTCCACTTT,CASSLGVLRTLHF